This TCR beta chain was recovered during a study of shared clonotypes between healthy human individuals. Study-wide results and limits: The four-donor shared clonotypes exceeded non-shared clonotypes in generation probability, with non-shared ones scoring lower. The sole specimen, blood, was sampled, and tissue repertoires likely differ.

Terminally differentiated effector memory CD45RA+ cells were left out of the naive CD8 fraction, which was CD45RO-negative and positively selected for CCR7. Donors comprised healthy HIV-negative adults lacking recent acute infections or vaccinations. In the case of this clone: The antigen remains undetermined.

CDR1 and CDR2 (germline): MNHNS, SASEGT. V was pared by 3 bases and J by 4 bases, with 12 bases between. CDR3 length equals 14 residues. Clones were sequenced by immunoSEQ multiplex PCR, and TCRdb holds only the in-frame ones, with some missing. The sample lists over 750,000 clones; about 96% were seen once. The specimen sequenced was naive CD8+ T cells sorted from blood. The origin of this receptor is a young man in good health. The genes are TRBV6-1 and TRBJ1-2; D is undetermined. The CDR3 is CASSEWPDGYGYTF. In DNA, the CDR3 is TGTGCCAGCAGTGAGTGGCCAGATGGCTATGGCTACACCTTC.